The following is a TCR beta chain sequence with its context. TCRdb reprocessed the RT-PCR reads via MiXCR and lists one record per CDR3 protein. The sample yields 800,000 to 1,000,000 distinct CDR3 sequences, under 20% seen once. The length of the CDR3 is 19 residues. Trimming cost V 1 base and J 0 bases, with 16 bases left between them. Looked up from germline, CDR1 is SGHAT and CDR2 is FQNNGV. These data originate in a study of patients and donors after allogeneic stem cell transplantation. This sequence was found in a human donor who was either an allogeneic HSCT recipient or a stem cell or donor lymphocyte infusion donor (not recorded which). It is not recorded whose cells these are; they may come from a transplant donor. The sample comprised blood, either unsorted or a sorted T cell fraction (not recorded which). This chain connects TRBV11-2 to TRBJ1-6, with a possible D match to TRBD1 (6 bases). CDR3 residues: CASSLVSRHRVSYNSPLHF. The CDR3 region has the DNA TGTGCCAGCAGCTTAGTCTCTCGGCACAGGGTCTCCTATAATTCACCCCTCCACTTT.